The clone carrying this TCR beta chain was detected a few times. Antigen specificity is unknown. CDR3 length: 14 amino acids. The ends were cut back, 0 bases at V and 4 bases at J, with 10 bases in the middle. Germline V gene lookup returns CDR1 SGHTA and CDR2 FQGNSA. Donors were nominally healthy when sampled, though unrecorded immune exposures were likely. In the PCR, 60 Vbeta and 13 Jbeta primers were used. Assay: immunoSEQ multiplex PCR; the TCRdb copy retains only in-frame clones and omits some. The repertoire holds some 200,000 clones, with roughly 80% as singletons. These data come from a study of cytomegalovirus exposure and HLA in healthy donors. Study-wide findings and caveats: Sequencing likely generated an artifact that appeared as a cluster of highly shared sequence variants. Association with HLA alleles at 0.05 false discovery rate was found for 15,000 to 20,000 TCR beta sequences in a later analysis.

The sequencing sample was made of PBMCs. The TCR sequence derives from a man aged 40-50 years in good health and CMV-seropositive. The chain recombines TRBV7-2 with TRBJ2-7; D may be TRBD2 (5 bases). CDR3 coding DNA: TGTGCCAGCAGCTTAGCGACCGGGGAATACGAGCAGTACTTC. Translating it yields CASSLATGEYEQYF.